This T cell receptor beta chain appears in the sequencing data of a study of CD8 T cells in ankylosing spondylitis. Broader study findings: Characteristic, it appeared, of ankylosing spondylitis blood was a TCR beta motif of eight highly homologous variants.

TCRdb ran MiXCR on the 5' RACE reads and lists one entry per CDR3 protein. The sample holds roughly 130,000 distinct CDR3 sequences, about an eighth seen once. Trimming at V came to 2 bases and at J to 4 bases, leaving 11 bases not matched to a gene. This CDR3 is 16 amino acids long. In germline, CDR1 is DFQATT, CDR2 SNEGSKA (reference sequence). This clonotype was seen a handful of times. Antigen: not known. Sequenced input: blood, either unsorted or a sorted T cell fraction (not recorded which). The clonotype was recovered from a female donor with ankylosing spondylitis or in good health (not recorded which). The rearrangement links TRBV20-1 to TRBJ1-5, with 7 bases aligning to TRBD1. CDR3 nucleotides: TGCAGTGCTAGATCAGCCGGGACAGAAAAAAATCAGCCCCAGCATTTT. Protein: CSARSAGTEKNQPQHF.